This T cell receptor beta chain was recovered during a study of blood T cell repertoires in COVID-19. About the study: Researchers got acute and convalescent COVID-19 samples from the United States, Italy and Spain. From T cells, B-cell-depleted T cells, or PBMCs came the material, which was cDNA or gDNA.

Study processing details: By means of reference gene primer amplification, nucleated cell counts were estimated. Method: immunoSEQ multiplex PCR; TCRdb's copy keeps in-frame clones and lacks some. The V and J calls and clone size were taken over from that table, and D and trimming were inferred from the DNA. The sample lists around 220,000 clones, 82% occurring once. Germline assignment: CDR1 LNHDA and CDR2 SQIVND (reference sequence). The junction had 1 base not matched to a gene; V was cut back by 2 bases and J by 3 bases. This CDR3 has 13 residues. Sequenced: peripheral blood. The chain has TRBV19 and TRBJ2-7, with 7 nucleotides matching TRBD2. This receptor was obtained from a woman over 75 with active or convalescent COVID-19. The CDR3 loop reads CASSIQRGYEQYF. CDR3 DNA sequence: TGTGCCAGTAGTATACAGCGGGGCTACGAGCAGTACTTC. Combining the CDR3 with reference TRBV19 and TRBJ2-7 gives the whole variable domain DGGITQSPKYLFRKEGQNVTLSCEQNLNHDAMYWYRQDPGQGLRLIYYSQIVNDFQKGDIAEGYSVSREKKESFPLTVTSAQKNPTAFYLCASSIQRGYEQYFGPGTRLTVT.